This TCR beta chain came from a study of blood T cell repertoires in COVID-19 (dated by TCRdb to the early 2020s). Context from the whole study: The collaborator samples originated in the United States, Italy and Spain and spanned the acute and convalescent phases of COVID-19. The material from the prospective study consisted of cDNA or gDNA derived from T cells, B-cell-depleted T cells, or PBMCs. Subjects who had been exposed to COVID-19, were actively infected with it, or had recovered from it provided the deeply sampled blood TCRbeta repertoires that made up the dataset. The repertoires were released in a freely available public database meant as a resource for research on the immune response to SARS-CoV-2. Samples were obtained from the ongoing ImmuneRACE study (first 160 participants) and from about 1,300 subjects provided by 6 global collaborators. Nearly every sample came with metadata listing a de-identified subject ID, COVID-19 status, age in years and sex. Where available, HLA class I and class II types were obtained from metadata supplied by the sample provider rather than from assay-based typing. Overall study results and their limits: The quantity of clinical and demographic metadata differed by source and by participant and was supplied without curation.

TCRbeta CDR3 regions were amplified from genomic DNA by means of the immunoSEQ Assay, a bias-controlled multiplex PCR. On the study's bioinformatics: The number of nucleated cells in each sample was estimated by amplification of reference gene primers within the assay. To quantify the absolute abundance of each unique TCRbeta CDR3 rearrangement, sequence reads were collapsed and filtered. For each sample, productive Simpson clonality was calculated as the square root of Simpson's diversity index across productive rearrangements. This immuneACCESS table, as held by TCRdb, lists in-frame sequences with V and J called but not all clones. Of the missing ones, under half trace to an unresolved V gene in checked studies; the others have no known cause. V and J calls and clone size are those listed in that table; D and trimming were worked out from the DNA. This sample comprises 65,000 or so clones, roughly 83% of them detected only once. Clones ranked in the top ten supply roughly 10% of the sample.

At one collaborating source in Seattle, patients were enrolled during active infection and were followed longitudinally through the course of disease. Collaborating institutions collected whole blood in K2EDTA tubes following their own protocols. For TCRbeta analysis, collaborator samples were shipped as frozen whole blood, as isolated PBMCs, or as DNA extracted from either sample type. From its cysteine to its phenylalanine, the CDR3 spans 15 amino acids. Only CDR3 DNA is held: 45 bases, read in frame from base 1. CDR1 and CDR2 are drawn from the germline V gene: MNHEY, SVGAGI. The V end gives up 6 bases and the J end 0 bases, leaving 5 bases in the junction not matched to a gene. Points on this clone: No cognate antigen has been identified for it. No much larger clonotype is one base removed from it; base qualities were not supplied.

The chain was built from TRBV6-5 and TRBJ1-1; TRBD1 lines up with 9 middle nucleotides. Source material: peripheral blood. The clonotype originates from a man between 25 and 39 years old with COVID-19, enrolled during active disease. The CDR3 protein: CASSSGTGMNTEAFF. The nucleotide sequence is TGTGCCAGCAGCTCCGGGACAGGGATGAACACTGAAGCTTTCTTT.